What follows are 11 T cell receptor beta chains derived from one specimen sequenced in a study of T cells in localized non-small cell lung cancer. Assay: immunoSEQ multiplex PCR; the TCRdb copy retains only in-frame clones and omits some. The table has 7,000 to 8,500 clones, nearly 60% seen once. Sample: lymph node tissue, taken before any cancer treatment. The receptors come from an older male donor with stage I squamous cell lung carcinoma.

In its sample, this clone was seen a few times. This rearrangement joins TRBV11-3 to TRBJ1-2; TRBD1 is a possible D gene (6 bases). This CDR3 contains 16 residues. Germline CDR1 SGHNT, CDR2 YENEEA. V gave up 3 bases and J gave up 8 bases, with 22 bases separating them. For the CDR3, the DNA is TGTGCCAGCAGCTTGGGAGAAACAGGGTGGGCTTCCGGCTACACCTTC. This encodes CASSLGETGWASGYTF.

In its sample, this clone was seen a few times. Sequence at one end of the junction differs from germline and may be a read error. This chain connects TRBV10-3 to TRBJ2-7; possible D gene TRBD2, 5 bases. CDR1 is ENHRY, CDR2 SYGVKD, per germline. The CDR3 sequence is 13 residues long. CDR3 sequence (DNA): TGTGCCAGCAGTGAGGGCCTAGCCTACGAGCAGTACTTC. Its protein product is CASSEGLAYEQYF.

This clone was counted only a few times. V usage is TRBV6-8 and J usage is TRBJ1-2; the match to TRBD1 covers 7 bases. The CDR3 runs 14 residues. Trimming cost V 6 bases and J 4 bases; bases outside gene matches: 8. Germline-derived CDR1 and CDR2 are MNHGY and SAAAGT. The CDR3 DNA follows: TGTGCCAGCAGCGGACCGGGACAGCTCTATGGCTACACCTTC. This translates into CASSGPGQLYGYTF.

This clone was found a few times. The CDR3 DNA reads TGTGCCAGCAGTTACTCCGTGGAGGGGAACACTGAAGCTTTCTTT. It specifies CASSYSVEGNTEAFF. This rearrangement joins TRBV6-8 to TRBJ1-1; D gene unclear. This CDR3 comprises 15 residues. Germline CDR1 is MNHGY and CDR2 is SAAAGT. The V end lost 0 bases, the J end lost 1 base, and 9 bases lay between the germline ends.

This sequence joins TRBV30 and TRBJ1-1, with 12 positions matching TRBD1. The CDR3 sequence is 15 residues long. CDR1 is GTSNPN and CDR2 is SVGIG in the germline V gene (reference sequence). V lost 2 bases and J lost 4; bases outside the gene matches: 5. The CDR3 loop reads CAWSRDRGLSTEAFF. The CDR3 DNA reads as TGTGCCTGGAGTAGGGACAGGGGGCTCAGCACTGAAGCTTTCTTT.

This clone was recorded once. The V gene is TRBV5-1, the J gene TRBJ1-1; D not certain. Trimming removed 0 bases from V and 0 bases from J, with 9 bases in between. The germline V gene encodes CDR1 SGHRS and CDR2 YFSETQ. This CDR3 is built from 15 residues. Here the CDR3 DNA reads TGCGCCAGCAGCTTGGTCGGCACCATGAACACTGAAGCTTTCTTT. Translating gives CASSLVGTMNTEAFF.

This clone has more than one count but fewer than ten. The chain joins TRBV6-8 to TRBJ1-5, with 9 bases aligning to TRBD1. The junction had 5 bases not matched to a gene; V was cut back by 5 bases and J by 0 bases. The CDR3 is made up of 16 amino acids. Germline V lookup: CDR1 MNHGY, CDR2 SAAAGT. CDR3 amino acids: CASSGDRAISNQPQHF. DNA of the CDR3: TGTGCCAGCAGTGGGGACAGGGCCATTAGCAATCAGCCCCAGCATTTT.

The CDR3 here is CASSQDDRVRVSGYTF. CDR3 in DNA: TGCGCCAGCAGCCAAGATGACAGGGTACGGGTAAGCGGCTACACCTTC. The chain carries TRBV4-1 and TRBJ1-2; TRBD1 agrees at 7 bases. The CDR3 sequence is 16 residues long. Germline CDR1 is MGHRA and CDR2 is YSYEKL. V lost 0 bases to trimming and J lost 8 bases; unmatched junction nucleotides: 12.

The CDR3, as DNA: TGTGCCAGCTCACCTGAGGGGGGGACTGAAGCTTTCTTT. Its translation is CASSPEGGTEAFF. The chain carries TRBV18 and TRBJ1-1; D perhaps matches TRBD1 (6 bases). The germline V gene has CDR1 KGHSH and CDR2 LQKENI. This CDR3 comprises 13 residues. V lost 3 bases, J lost 5 bases, and 10 bases lay in between.

The V call is TRBV2, the J call TRBJ1-5; D possibly corresponds to TRBD1 (5 bases). Germline V gene sequence: CDR1 SNHLY, CDR2 FYNNEI. Trimming took off 3 bases at V and 1 base at J, with 13 bases between the two ends. The CDR3 is made up of 16 amino acids. The CDR3 DNA sequence: TGTGCCAGCAGTGATCTGACCAGGGCGAGCAATCAGCCCCAGCATTTT. Its protein is CASSDLTRASNQPQHF.

The V call is TRBV19, the J call TRBJ2-7; 7 nucleotides match TRBD1. This CDR3 has 14 amino acids. CDR1 is LNHDA, CDR2 SQIVND, per germline (reference sequence). The trim removed 6 bases at V and 3 bases at J, leaving 8 bases unmatched. CDR3 coding DNA: TGTGCCAGTAGGCCGACAGGGCCAGGCTACGAGCAGTACTTC. Translating gives CASRPTGPGYEQYF.